Following are 14 T cell receptor beta chains from one sample sequenced in a study of cytomegalovirus exposure and HLA in healthy donors. Assay: immunoSEQ multiplex PCR; the TCRdb copy retains only in-frame clones and omits some. The profile shows some 68,000 clones, around 95% of them singletons. Material for sequencing was PBMCs. These TCRs come from a man between 18 and 29 years old in good health and CMV-seropositive.

The gene calls are TRBV5-4 and TRBJ2-6, with D possibly TRBD1 on 6 matching bases. Germline CDR1 is SGHNT and CDR2 is YYREEE (reference sequence). V lost 0 bases and J lost 3, with 13 bases in between. This CDR3 is 17 amino acids long. The DNA of the CDR3 is TGTGCCAGCAGCTTGGATACAGGGTCCAATGGGGCCAACGTCCTGACTTTC. As protein: CASSLDTGSNGANVLTF.

This clone was found once. The V call is TRBV5-6, the J call TRBJ1-1, with D possibly being TRBD1 (6 bases). The CDR3 is 14 amino acids. In germline, CDR1 is SGHDT, CDR2 YYEEEE. V lost 0 bases and J lost 4, with 10 bases in between. CDR3 in amino acids: CASSLVTGITEAFF. The CDR3 DNA reads as TGTGCCAGCAGCTTGGTCACAGGGATCACTGAAGCTTTCTTT.

The chain uses TRBV19 and TRBJ2-7, with 9 bases matching TRBD2. Trimming took 3 bases from V and 7 from J; bases not matched to a gene: 4. Germline loops: CDR1 LNHDA, CDR2 SQIVND (reference sequence). The CDR3 consists of 13 residues. The CDR3: CASSIAGGQEQYF. Written as DNA, the CDR3 is TGTGCCAGTAGTATTGCGGGAGGGCAAGAGCAGTACTTC. Supplemented by reference TRBV19 and TRBJ2-7, the full variable domain reads DGGITQSPKYLFRKEGQNVTLSCEQNLNHDAMYWYRQDPGQGLRLIYYSQIVNDFQKGDIAEGYSVSREKKESFPLTVTSAQKNPTAFYLCASSIAGGQEQYFGPGTRLTVT.

The V and J genes are TRBV28 and TRBJ1-2; D unclear. This CDR3 comprises 15 residues. V was pared by 3 bases and J by 0 bases, with 11 bases between. The germline gives CDR1 MDHEN, CDR2 SYDVKM. The CDR3 spells CASSLSAAPNYGYTF. The DNA for the CDR3 is TGTGCCAGCAGTTTGTCCGCGGCTCCTAACTATGGCTACACCTTC.

The chain joins TRBV7-2 to TRBJ1-6; D is unclear. Trimming removed 0 bases at V and 6 bases at J, with 9 bases between. The CDR3 runs 15 residues. CDR1 and CDR2 (germline): SGHTA, FQGNSA. This CDR3 is CASSLAGRRNSPLHF. CDR3 coding DNA: TGTGCCAGCAGCTTAGCTGGGCGTCGTAATTCACCCCTCCACTTT.

The DNA of the CDR3 is TGCGCCAGCAGCCTAAGCGGGTCAAATCAGCCCCAGCATTTT. Amino acids: CASSLSGSNQPQHF. The chain links TRBV4-1 to TRBJ1-5; D is uncertain. Trimming cost V 4 bases and J 4 bases, with 11 bases left between them. CDR1 is MGHRA and CDR2 is YSYEKL in the germline V gene. The CDR3 runs 14 residues.

This chain links TRBV28 with TRBJ2-2; 10 bases are shared with TRBD2. V lost 7 bases and J lost 1; bases outside the gene matches: 9. The CDR3 is 17 residues long. Germline V gene lookup returns CDR1 MDHEN and CDR2 SYDVKM. CDR3: CASIASSGSKNTGELFF. Written as DNA, the CDR3 is TGTGCCAGCATTGCCTCTAGCGGGAGTAAGAACACCGGGGAGCTGTTTTTT.

The chain couples TRBV6-5 to TRBJ1-2, with D unclear. Per germline, CDR1 MNHEY and CDR2 SVGAGI. CDR3 length equals 12 residues. The V end was cut by 6 bases, the J end by 8 bases, with 13 bases between. In nucleotides, the CDR3 is TGTGCCAGCAGAGCCGGGTCACGGGGCTACACCTTC. Translation gives CASRAGSRGYTF.

The CDR3 spells CASSLRLAGGPGGTGELFF. The CDR3, as DNA: TGTGCCAGCAGCTTACGGCTAGCGGGAGGGCCGGGTGGCACCGGGGAGCTGTTTTTT. V and J are TRBV11-2 and TRBJ2-2; 12 bases fit TRBD2. V lost 2 bases and J lost 4; bases outside the gene matches: 11. CDR3 size: 19 residues. Germline CDR1 and CDR2: SGHAT and FQNNGV.

The rearrangement joins TRBV5-1 to TRBJ2-7; TRBD1 aligns across 10 bases. Trimming cost V 4 bases and J 5 bases; bases outside gene matches: 3. Germline values: CDR1 SGHRS, CDR2 YFSETQ. The CDR3 is 13 residues long. The CDR3 sequence: CASSGGTGDEQYF. The CDR3 region has the DNA TGCGCCAGCAGCGGGGGGACAGGGGACGAGCAGTACTTC.

The chain links TRBV21-1 to TRBJ2-1; the table gives TRBD2 as D, unverified against the DNA. TRBV21-1 is marked as a pseudogene. CDR3 length: 16 residues. The CDR3 bases are TGTGCCAGCAGCATGACTAGCGGGGGGCTGTACAATGAGCAGTTCTTC. Translation gives CASSMTSGGLYNEQFF.

CDR3 nucleotide sequence: TGTGCCAGCAGCTTCGACACAGGCTCCTACGAGCAGTACTTC. Translating gives CASSFDTGSYEQYF. The chain employs TRBV11-3 and TRBJ2-7; perhaps TRBD1 as D (5 bases). The CDR3 covers 14 residues. Germline V gene data show CDR1 as SGHNT and CDR2 as YENEEA. The ends were cut back, 3 bases at V and 0 bases at J, with 9 bases in the middle.

The chain links TRBV6-6 to TRBJ1-4; 8 nucleotides agree with TRBD1. CDR3 length equals 16 residues. With V trimmed by 6 bases and J by 6 bases, 12 bases remained unmatched. The germline V gene encodes CDR1 MNHNY and CDR2 SVGAGI (reference sequence). CDR3 residues: CASSLENRGIYEKLFF. The CDR3 DNA is TGTGCCAGCAGCTTAGAAAACAGGGGGATTTATGAAAAACTGTTTTTT.

V usage is TRBV7-2 and J usage is TRBJ2-1; 9 positions match TRBD2. With 5 bases clipped from V and 10 bases from J, the junction kept 6 bases outside the gene matches. Germline loops: CDR1 SGHTA, CDR2 FQGNSA. CDR3 length: 13 residues. The CDR3 sequence is CASSIERGAEQFF. CDR3 DNA: TGTGCCAGCAGCATCGAGCGGGGGGCAGAGCAGTTCTTC.